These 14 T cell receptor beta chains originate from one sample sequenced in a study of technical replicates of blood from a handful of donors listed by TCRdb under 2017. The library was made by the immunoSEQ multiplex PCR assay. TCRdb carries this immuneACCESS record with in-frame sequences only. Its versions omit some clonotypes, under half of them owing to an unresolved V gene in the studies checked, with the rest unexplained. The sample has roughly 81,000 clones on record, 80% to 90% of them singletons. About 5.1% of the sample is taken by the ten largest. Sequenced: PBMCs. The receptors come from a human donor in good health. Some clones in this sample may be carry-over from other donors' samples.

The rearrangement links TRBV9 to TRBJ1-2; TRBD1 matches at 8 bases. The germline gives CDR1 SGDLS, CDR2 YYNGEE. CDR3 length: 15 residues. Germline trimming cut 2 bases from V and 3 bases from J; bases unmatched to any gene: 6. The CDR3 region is CASSVTDRAHYGYTF. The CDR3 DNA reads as TGTGCCAGCAGCGTTACGGACAGGGCACACTATGGCTACACCTTC.

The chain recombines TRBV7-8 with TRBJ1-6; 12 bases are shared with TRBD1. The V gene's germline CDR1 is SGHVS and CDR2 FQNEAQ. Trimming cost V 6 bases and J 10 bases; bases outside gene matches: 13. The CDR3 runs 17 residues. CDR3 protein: CASSMRGQGASGSPLHF. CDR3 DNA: TGTGCCAGCAGTATGCGGGGACAGGGGGCGAGTGGCTCACCCCTCCACTTT.

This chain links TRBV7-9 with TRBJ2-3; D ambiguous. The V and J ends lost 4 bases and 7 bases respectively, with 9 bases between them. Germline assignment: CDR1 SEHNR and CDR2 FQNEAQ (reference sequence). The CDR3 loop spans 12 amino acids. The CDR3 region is CASSSVSHTQYF. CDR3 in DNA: TGTGCCAGCAGCTCAGTTTCTCATACGCAGTATTTT.

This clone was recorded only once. The CDR3 reads CASSQRWRPGEEQYF. The CDR3 region has the DNA TGCGCCAGCAGCCAAAGGTGGCGGCCTGGGGAGGAGCAGTACTTC. V is TRBV4-3 and J is TRBJ2-7; D is perhaps TRBD2 (5 bases). The CDR3 runs to 15 residues. CDR1 is LGHNA, CDR2 YSLEER, per germline. V was trimmed by 2 bases and J by 7 bases, leaving 18 bases between them.

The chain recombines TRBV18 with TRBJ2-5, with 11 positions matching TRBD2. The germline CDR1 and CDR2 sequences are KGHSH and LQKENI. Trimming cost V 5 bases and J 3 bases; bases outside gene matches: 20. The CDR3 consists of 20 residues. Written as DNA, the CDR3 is TGTGCCAGCTCATCCCGTACGGTGATCGGGACTAGCGGACCTAAAGAGACCCAGTACTTC. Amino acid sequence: CASSSRTVIGTSGPKETQYF.

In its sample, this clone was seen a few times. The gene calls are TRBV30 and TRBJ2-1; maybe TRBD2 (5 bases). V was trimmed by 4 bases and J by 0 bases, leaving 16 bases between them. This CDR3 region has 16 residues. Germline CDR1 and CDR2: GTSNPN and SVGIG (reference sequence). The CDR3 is CAWTRKDSVSYNEQFF. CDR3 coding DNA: TGTGCCTGGACCAGGAAGGACTCGGTCTCCTACAATGAGCAGTTCTTC.

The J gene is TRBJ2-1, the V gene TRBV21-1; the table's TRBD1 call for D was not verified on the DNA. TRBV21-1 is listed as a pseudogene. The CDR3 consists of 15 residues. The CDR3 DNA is TGTGCCAGCAGCAAATGCCAGGGTTTCCACAATGAGCAGTTCTTC. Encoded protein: CASSKCQGFHNEQFF.

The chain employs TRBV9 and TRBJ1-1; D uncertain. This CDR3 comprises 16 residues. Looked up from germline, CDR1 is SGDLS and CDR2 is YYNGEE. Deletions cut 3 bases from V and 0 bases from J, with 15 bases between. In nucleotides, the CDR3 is TGTGCCAGCAGCGGCGGGGTCAATCGGCTGAACACTGAAGCTTTCTTT. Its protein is CASSGGVNRLNTEAFF.

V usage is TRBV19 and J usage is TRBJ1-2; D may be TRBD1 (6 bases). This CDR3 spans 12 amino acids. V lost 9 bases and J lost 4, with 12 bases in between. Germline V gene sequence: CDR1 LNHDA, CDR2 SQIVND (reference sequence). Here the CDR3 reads CASSDRLYGYTF. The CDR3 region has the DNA TGTGCCAGCAGTGACAGGCTCTATGGCTACACCTTC.

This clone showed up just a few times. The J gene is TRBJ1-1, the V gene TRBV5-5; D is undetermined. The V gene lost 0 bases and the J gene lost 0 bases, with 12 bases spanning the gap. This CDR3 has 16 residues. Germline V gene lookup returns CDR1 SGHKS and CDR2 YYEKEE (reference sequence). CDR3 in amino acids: CASSLAGSSMNTEAFF. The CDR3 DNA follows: TGTGCCAGCAGCTTGGCCGGGTCCTCGATGAACACTGAAGCTTTCTTT.

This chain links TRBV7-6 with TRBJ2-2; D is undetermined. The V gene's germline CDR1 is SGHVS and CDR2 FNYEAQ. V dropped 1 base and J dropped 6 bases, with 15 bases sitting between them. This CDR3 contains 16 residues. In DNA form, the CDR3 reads TGTGCCAGCAGCTTAGAGCTCCTGACTCTTGCCGGGGAGCTGTTTTTT. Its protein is CASSLELLTLAGELFF.

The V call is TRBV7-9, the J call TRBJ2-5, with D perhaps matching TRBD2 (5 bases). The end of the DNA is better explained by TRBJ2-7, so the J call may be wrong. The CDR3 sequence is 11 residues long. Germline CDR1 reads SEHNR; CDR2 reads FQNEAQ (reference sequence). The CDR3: CASSRGYEQYF. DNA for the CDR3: TGTGCCAGCAGCCGGGGATACGAGCAGTACTTC.

CDR3 sequence: CAISPRDVANTGELFF. In DNA form, the CDR3 reads TGTGCCATCAGCCCGCGGGACGTCGCGAACACCGGGGAGCTGTTTTTT. The chain employs TRBV10-3 and TRBJ2-2; D is perhaps TRBD2 (6 bases). The CDR3 runs 16 residues. Germline values: CDR1 ENHRY, CDR2 SYGVKD. V lost 6 bases, J lost 0 bases, and 14 bases lay in between.

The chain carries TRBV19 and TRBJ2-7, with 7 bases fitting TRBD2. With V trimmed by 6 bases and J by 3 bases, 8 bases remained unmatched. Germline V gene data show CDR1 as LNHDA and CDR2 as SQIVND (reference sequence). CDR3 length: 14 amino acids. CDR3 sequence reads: CASRLSSGLYEQYF. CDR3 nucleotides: TGTGCCAGTAGGCTCTCTAGCGGACTCTACGAGCAGTACTTC.